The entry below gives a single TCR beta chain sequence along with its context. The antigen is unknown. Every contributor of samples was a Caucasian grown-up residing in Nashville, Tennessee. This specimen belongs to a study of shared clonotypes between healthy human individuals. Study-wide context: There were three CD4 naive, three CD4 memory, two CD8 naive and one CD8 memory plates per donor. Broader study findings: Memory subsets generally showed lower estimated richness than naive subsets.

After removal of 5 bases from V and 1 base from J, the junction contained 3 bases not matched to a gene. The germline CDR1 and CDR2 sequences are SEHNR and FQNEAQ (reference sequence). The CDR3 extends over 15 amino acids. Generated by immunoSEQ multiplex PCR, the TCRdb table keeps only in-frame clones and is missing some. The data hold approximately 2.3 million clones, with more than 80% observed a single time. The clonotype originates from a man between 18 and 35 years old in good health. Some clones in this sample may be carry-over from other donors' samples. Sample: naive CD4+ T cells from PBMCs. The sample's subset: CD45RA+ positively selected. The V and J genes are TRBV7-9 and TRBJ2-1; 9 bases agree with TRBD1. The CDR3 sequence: CASSIDRGSYNEQFF. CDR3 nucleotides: TGTGCCAGCAGCATCGACAGGGGGTCCTACAATGAGCAGTTCTTC. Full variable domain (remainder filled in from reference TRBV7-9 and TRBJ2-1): DTGVSQNPRHKITKRGQNVTFRCDPISEHNRLYWYRQTLGQGPEFLTYFQNEAQLEKSRLLSDRFSAERPKGSFSTLEIQRTEQGDSAMYLCASSIDRGSYNEQFFGPGTRLTVL.